Each of the 4 T cell receptor beta chains below was sequenced from the same sample in a study of regulatory T cells in long-lasting Graves disease. HTBI primers from iRepertoire and Arm-PCR of CDR3 regions yielded the TCR beta libraries. MiXCR, applied by TCRdb to the multiplex PCR reads, yields one record per CDR3 protein. This table has around 480,000 distinct CDR3 sequences, about 15% appearing once. Stated time point: newly diagnosed GD, antithyroid drugs for less than 3 months. PBMC-extracted RNA yielded the TCR library. The sample was also linked to a second study, of T cells in Graves' hyperthyroidism and ophthalmopathy.

Sequencing was performed on peripheral blood mononuclear cells (PBMCs), taken at new diagnosis, from a patient treated with antithyroid drugs. The receptors come from a woman aged 35-60 years with Graves disease.

This clonotype occurred a few times. The V call is TRBV12-3 or TRBV12-4, the J call TRBJ2-7; TRBD2 agrees at 8 bases. The CDR3 is made up of 17 amino acids. Trimming took 6 bases from V and 2 from J; bases not matched to a gene: 15. The CDR3 DNA is TGTGCCAGCAGCCGCAACGGCGCGGGGGGCCAAACCTACGAGCAGTACTTC. Amino acid sequence: CASSRNGAGGQTYEQYF.

V gene TRBV5-1 combines with J gene TRBJ1-1; 7 nucleotides match TRBD1. The CDR3 covers 16 residues. Germline loops: CDR1 SGHRS, CDR2 YFSETQ. The V and J ends lost 4 bases and 5 bases, in that order; junction bases with no gene match: 14. The CDR3 sequence: CASSLDQGVRKTEAFF. CDR3 DNA sequence: TGCGCCAGCAGCCTGGACCAGGGGGTTAGGAAGACTGAAGCTTTCTTT.

This clonotype was found a few times. The genes are TRBV14 and TRBJ1-2; no reliable D call. Trimming removed 2 bases from V and 8 bases from J, with 12 bases in between. CDR3 length: 13 residues. Germline V CDR1 and CDR2: SGHDN, FVKESK. As DNA, the CDR3 is TGTGCCAGCAGCCAATTGGCCCGTTGGGGCTACACCTTC. Its translation is CASSQLARWGYTF. Full variable domain (outside the CDR3, taken from reference TRBV14 and TRBJ1-2): EAGVTQFPSHSVIEKGQTVTLRCDPISGHDNLYWYRRVMGKEIKFLLHFVKESKQDESGMPNNRFLAERTGGTYSTLKVQPAELEDSGVYFCASSQLARWGYTFGSGTRLTVV.

This clonotype was seen at least ten times. The rearrangement joins TRBV3-1 to TRBJ1-6; perhaps TRBD1 as D (5 bases). Germline V lookup: CDR1 LGHDT, CDR2 YNNKEL (reference sequence). The V end lost 1 base, the J end lost 9 bases, and 13 bases lay between the germline ends. The CDR3 is made up of 15 amino acids. The CDR3 is CASSQGGGGGSPLHF. CDR3 in DNA: TGTGCCAGCAGCCAAGGGGGCGGGGGAGGTTCACCCCTCCACTTT.